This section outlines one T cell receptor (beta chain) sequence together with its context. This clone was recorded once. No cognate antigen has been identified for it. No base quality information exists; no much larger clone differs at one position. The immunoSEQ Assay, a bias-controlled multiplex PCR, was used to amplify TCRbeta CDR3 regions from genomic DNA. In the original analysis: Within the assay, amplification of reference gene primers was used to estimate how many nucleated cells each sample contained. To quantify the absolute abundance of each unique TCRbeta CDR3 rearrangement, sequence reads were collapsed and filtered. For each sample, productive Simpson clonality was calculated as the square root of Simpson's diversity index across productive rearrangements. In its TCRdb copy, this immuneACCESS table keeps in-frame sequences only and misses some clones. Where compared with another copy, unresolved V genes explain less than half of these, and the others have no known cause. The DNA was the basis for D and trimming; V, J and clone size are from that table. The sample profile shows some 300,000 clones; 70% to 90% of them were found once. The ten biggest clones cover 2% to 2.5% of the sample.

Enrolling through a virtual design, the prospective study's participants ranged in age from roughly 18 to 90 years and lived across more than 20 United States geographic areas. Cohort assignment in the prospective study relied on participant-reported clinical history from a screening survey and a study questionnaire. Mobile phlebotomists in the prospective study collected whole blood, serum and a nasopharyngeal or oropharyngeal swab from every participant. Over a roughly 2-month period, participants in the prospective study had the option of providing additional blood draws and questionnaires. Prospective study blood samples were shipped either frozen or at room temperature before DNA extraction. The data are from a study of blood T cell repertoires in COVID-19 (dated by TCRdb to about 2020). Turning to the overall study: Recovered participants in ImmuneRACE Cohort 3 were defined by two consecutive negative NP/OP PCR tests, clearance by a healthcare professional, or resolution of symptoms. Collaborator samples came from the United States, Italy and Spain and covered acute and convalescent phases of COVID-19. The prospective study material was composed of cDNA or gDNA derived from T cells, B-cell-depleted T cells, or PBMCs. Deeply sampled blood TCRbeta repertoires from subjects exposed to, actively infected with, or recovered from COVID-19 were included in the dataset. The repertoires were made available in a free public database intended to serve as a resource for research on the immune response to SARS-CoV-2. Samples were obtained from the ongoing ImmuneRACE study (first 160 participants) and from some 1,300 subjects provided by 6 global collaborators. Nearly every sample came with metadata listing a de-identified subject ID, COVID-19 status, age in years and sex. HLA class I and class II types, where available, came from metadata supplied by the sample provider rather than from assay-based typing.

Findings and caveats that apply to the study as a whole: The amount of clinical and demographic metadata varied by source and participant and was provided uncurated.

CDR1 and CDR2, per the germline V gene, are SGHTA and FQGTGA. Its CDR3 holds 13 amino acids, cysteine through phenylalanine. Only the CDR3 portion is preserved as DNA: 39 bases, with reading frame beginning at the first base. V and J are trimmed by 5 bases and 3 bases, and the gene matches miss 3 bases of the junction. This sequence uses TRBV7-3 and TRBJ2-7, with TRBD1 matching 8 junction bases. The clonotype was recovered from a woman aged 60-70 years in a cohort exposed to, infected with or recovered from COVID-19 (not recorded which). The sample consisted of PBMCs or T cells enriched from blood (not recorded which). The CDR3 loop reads CASSIQGGYEQYF. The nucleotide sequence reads TGTGCCAGCAGCATACAGGGGGGCTACGAGCAGTACTTC.